Listed below are T cell receptor beta chains from one sample, sequenced in a study of cytomegalovirus exposure and HLA in healthy donors. TCRdb keeps only in-frame clones here, not all; method: immunoSEQ multiplex PCR. The sample carries some 150,000 clones, 64% recorded once. The specimen sequenced was PBMCs. These receptors came from a woman in her 30s in good health and CMV-seropositive. Both conserved end residues are part of each CDR3. A D gene is named only where the DNA matches it firmly. The size of a clone is reported for some rows only, either as once, few or many, or as a class for expanded clones.

J gene: TRBJ2-1; V gene: TRBV27; clone size: NA; D gene: TRBD2; CDR3 protein: CASNHQAAGGEQFF; CDR3 DNA: TGTGCCAGCAACCACCAGGCGGCGGGGGGTGAGCAGTTCTTC
J gene: TRBJ1-1; V gene: TRBV5-1; clone size: NA; D gene: TRBD1; CDR3 protein: CASSTTGAANTEAFF; CDR3 DNA: TGCGCCAGCAGCACAACAGGGGCTGCGAACACTGAAGCTTTCTTT
J gene: TRBJ2-2; V gene: TRBV28; clone size: NA; D gene: NA; CDR3 protein: CASSLSTDANTGELFF; CDR3 DNA: TGTGCCAGCAGTTTGTCAACTGATGCGAACACCGGGGAGCTGTTTTTT
J gene: TRBJ1-2; V gene: TRBV7-8; clone size: few; D gene: NA; CDR3 protein: CASSLDGEGGYTF; CDR3 DNA: TGTGCCAGCAGCTTAGACGGGGAGGGAGGCTACACCTTC
J gene: TRBJ2-1; V gene: TRBV29-1; clone size: once; D gene: TRBD1; CDR3 protein: CSVTVRTGTLYNEQFF; CDR3 DNA: TGCAGCGTTACGGTTCGGACAGGGACCCTCTACAATGAGCAGTTCTTC
J gene: TRBJ2-6; V gene: TRBV4-1; clone size: few; D gene: NA; CDR3 protein: CASSQVYISGANVLTF; CDR3 DNA: TGCGCCAGCAGCCAAGTATACATCTCTGGGGCCAACGTCCTGACTTTC
J gene: TRBJ2-5; V gene: TRBV18; clone size: NA; D gene: NA; CDR3 protein: CASSPGLLQETQYF; CDR3 DNA: TGTGCCAGCTCCCCGGGACTGCTGCAAGAGACCCAGTACTTC
J gene: TRBJ2-1; V gene: TRBV10-3; clone size: NA; D gene: TRBD2; CDR3 protein: CAVGLLASTSHEQFF; CDR3 DNA: TGTGCCGTTGGACTACTAGCGAGCACGTCACATGAGCAGTTCTTC
J gene: TRBJ1-2; V gene: TRBV10-2; clone size: NA; D gene: TRBD1; CDR3 protein: CASSESDRASYGYTF; CDR3 DNA: TGCGCCAGCAGTGAGTCGGACAGGGCGAGCTATGGCTACACCTTC
J gene: TRBJ2-5; V gene: TRBV11-2; clone size: NA; D gene: NA; CDR3 protein: CASSLSGETQYF; CDR3 DNA: TGTGCCAGCAGCTTATCCGGGGAGACCCAGTACTTC
J gene: TRBJ1-4; V gene: TRBV28; clone size: few; D gene: NA; CDR3 protein: CASSPPDSSEKLFF; CDR3 DNA: TGTGCCAGCAGTCCCCCAGACAGTAGTGAAAAACTGTTTTTT
J gene: TRBJ2-7; V gene: TRBV6-6; clone size: NA; D gene: NA; CDR3 protein: CASSGGGIYEQYF; CDR3 DNA: TGTGCCAGCAGTGGTGGGGGGATCTACGAGCAGTACTTC
J gene: TRBJ1-2; V gene: TRBV7-9; clone size: NA; D gene: TRBD1; CDR3 protein: CASSFSGTDGYTF; CDR3 DNA: TGTGCCAGCAGCTTTTCCGGGACAGATGGCTACACCTTC
J gene: TRBJ1-2; V gene: TRBV5-1; clone size: few; D gene: TRBD1; CDR3 protein: CASSLEGQGARGYTF; CDR3 DNA: TGCGCCAGCAGCTTGGAGGGACAGGGGGCGCGTGGCTACACCTTC
J gene: TRBJ2-5; V gene: TRBV4-2; clone size: NA; D gene: TRBD2; CDR3 protein: CASSQVTLAEGRTQYF; CDR3 DNA: TGTGCCAGCAGCCAAGTTACCCTAGCGGAGGGGAGGACCCAGTACTTC
J gene: TRBJ2-7; V gene: TRBV6-5; clone size: few; D gene: NA; CDR3 protein: CASSAPTGLEQYF; CDR3 DNA: TGTGCCAGCAGTGCCCCTACAGGGCTCGAGCAGTACTTC
J gene: TRBJ2-2; V gene: TRBV5-1; clone size: NA; D gene: NA; CDR3 protein: CASRTRVTGELFF; CDR3 DNA: TGCGCCAGCAGGACCAGGGTCACCGGGGAGCTGTTTTTT
J gene: TRBJ2-3; V gene: TRBV15; clone size: NA; D gene: NA; CDR3 protein: CATSRDSGTQYF; CDR3 DNA: TGTGCCACCAGCAGAGATTCGGGAACGCAGTATTTT
J gene: TRBJ1-2; V gene: TRBV5-6; clone size: NA; D gene: NA; CDR3 protein: CASSLQPYGYTF; CDR3 DNA: TGTGCCAGCAGCTTACAACCCTATGGCTACACCTTC
J gene: TRBJ1-5; V gene: TRBV28; clone size: NA; D gene: TRBD1; CDR3 protein: CASNYRGTVDQPQHF; CDR3 DNA: TGTGCCAGCAATTATAGGGGGACAGTAGATCAGCCCCAGCATTTT
J gene: TRBJ1-4; V gene: TRBV15; clone size: NA; D gene: TRBD1; CDR3 protein: CATSGPGQYNEKLFF; CDR3 DNA: TGTGCCACCAGCGGCCCGGGACAGTATAATGAAAAACTGTTTTTT
J gene: TRBJ2-2; V gene: TRBV6-5; clone size: once; D gene: NA; CDR3 protein: CASRRTDSNTGELFF; CDR3 DNA: TGTGCCAGCAGAAGGACTGACTCGAACACCGGGGAGCTGTTTTTT
J gene: TRBJ1-4; V gene: TRBV7-9; clone size: NA; D gene: NA; CDR3 protein: CASSPGLFNEKLFF; CDR3 DNA: TGTGCCAGCAGCCCGGGACTTTTTAATGAAAAACTGTTTTTT
J gene: TRBJ2-3; V gene: TRBV27; clone size: once; D gene: TRBD2; CDR3 protein: CASNPLAGAGPDTQYF; CDR3 DNA: TGTGCCAGCAATCCTCTAGCGGGAGCGGGCCCAGATACGCAGTATTTT
J gene: TRBJ1-2; V gene: TRBV6-5; clone size: NA; D gene: NA; CDR3 protein: CASIGSRGMGGYTF; CDR3 DNA: TGTGCCAGCATCGGGAGTCGAGGTATGGGTGGCTACACCTTC